This TCR beta chain was documented in a study of T cells expressing NK-cell markers. TCRdb re-called the 5' RACE reads; one entry per CDR3 protein, DNA not given. The sample totals 450,000 to 600,000 distinct CDR3 sequences. CDR3 length equals 14 residues. The chain joins TRBV12-3 or TRBV12-4 to TRBJ2-3. This receptor was taken from a man between 18 and 35 years old in good health. The sample comprised blood T cells: a sorted CD56 or NKG2C T cell subset, CD4+ or CD8+ T cells, or bulk PBMC T cells (not recorded which). The CDR3 spells CASRSAGATDTQYF.